This T cell receptor beta chain came from a study of cytomegalovirus exposure and HLA in healthy donors. The study's findings and limits: Rare TCR sequences predominated, though certain public TCRs were found in many donors.

On this clone itself: The antigen is not known.

Both 60 Vbeta primers and 13 Jbeta primers went into the PCR. Repertoires were generated with immunoSEQ multiplex PCR, while TCRdb's copy carries only in-frame clones and drops some. The sample yields roughly 200,000 clones, about 13% seen once. The CDR3 loop spans 14 amino acids. From germline, CDR1 is KGHSH and CDR2 LQKENI. V shed 3 bases and J shed 2 bases, with 8 bases lying between them. The receptor comes from a man aged 50 to 60 in good health and CMV-seropositive. Sequenced input: PBMCs. The rearrangement joins TRBV18 to TRBJ2-1; perhaps TRBD1 as D (5 bases). The CDR3 DNA sequence: TGTGCCAGCTCACCGCGACAGACCTACAATGAGCAGTTCTTC. Translating it yields CASSPRQTYNEQFF.